The 13 T cell receptor beta chains given below trace back to one sample, sequenced in a study of blood T cell repertoires in COVID-19. The method was immunoSEQ multiplex PCR; TCRdb's version includes in-frame clones alone and lacks a portion of them. There are fewer than 500,000 clones in the sample; more than 85% occur only once, and 4% to 4.5% lies in the top ten. Sequencing used peripheral blood. These receptor sequences come from a woman aged 25 to 39 with acute or convalescent COVID-19.

The chain carries TRBV15 and TRBJ1-5; D is perhaps TRBD1 (5 bases). The germline V and J ends were trimmed by 4 bases and 8 bases, with 18 bases remaining between them. CDR3 length: 15 amino acids. Germline-derived CDR1 and CDR2 are LNHNV and YYDKDF (reference sequence). The CDR3 is CATSTFWRGTEPQHF. The CDR3 nucleotides read TGTGCCACCAGCACATTTTGGCGGGGGACGGAGCCCCAGCATTTT.

This rearrangement joins TRBV19 to TRBJ2-3; 7 positions match TRBD1. Germline loops: CDR1 LNHDA, CDR2 SQIVND (reference sequence). Trimming cost V 8 bases and J 2 bases; bases outside gene matches: 7. The CDR3 contains 14 residues. The CDR3 protein is CASPPRGLTDTQYF. CDR3 DNA: TGTGCCAGTCCACCGAGGGGGCTCACAGATACGCAGTATTTT.

The rearrangement links TRBV6-1 to TRBJ1-5; no clear D gene. V lost 3 bases and J 4 bases, leaving 16 bases between the germline ends. In germline, CDR1 is MNHNS, CDR2 SASEGT. The CDR3 has 16 amino acids. The CDR3 here is CASSEAWARLNQPQHF. DNA of the CDR3: TGTGCCAGCAGTGAGGCCTGGGCCAGACTAAATCAGCCCCAGCATTTT.

The rearrangement joins TRBV7-6 to TRBJ2-7; TRBD1 aligns across 10 bases. Unmatched junction bases numbered 7, after V lost 5 bases and J lost 3 bases. CDR1 SGHVS and CDR2 FNYEAQ come from the germline V gene. This CDR3 region has 15 residues. In DNA form, the CDR3 reads TGTGCCAGCAGCCCTCGACAGGGGGCGGGCTACGAGCAGTACTTC. It is translated as CASSPRQGAGYEQYF.

This clone was detected only once. The chain couples TRBV12-3 or TRBV12-4 to TRBJ1-4; D unclear. V was shortened by 5 bases and J by 7 bases, with 11 bases between the two germline ends. This CDR3 spans 13 amino acids. The CDR3 sequence: CASSRTAGEKLFF. CDR3 bases: TGTGCCAGCAGTAGAACAGCCGGTGAAAAACTGTTTTTT.

This chain joins TRBV6-5 and TRBJ1-1; D is undetermined. Germline V gene lookup returns CDR1 MNHEY and CDR2 SVGAGI. The CDR3 consists of 13 residues. Between the trimmed V and J ends, which lost 10 bases and 4 bases, there was a span of 16 bases. This CDR3 is CATSSSEFTEAFF. Here the CDR3 DNA reads TGTGCCACCTCGTCCTCGGAGTTCACTGAAGCTTTCTTT.

V gene TRBV2 combines with J gene TRBJ2-5; TRBD2 matches 7 bases. CDR3 length: 15 residues. From germline, CDR1 is SNHLY and CDR2 FYNNEI. V lost 7 bases to trimming and J lost 5 bases; unmatched junction nucleotides: 13. CDR3 residues: CASMRRATGGETQYF. As DNA, the CDR3 is TGTGCCAGCATGAGGAGGGCCACCGGGGGGGAGACCCAGTACTTC.

The J gene is TRBJ1-3, the V gene TRBV15, with D maybe TRBD1 (6 bases). The CDR3 consists of 13 residues. The V and J ends lost 8 bases and 4 bases respectively, with 12 bases between them. From germline, CDR1 is LNHNV and CDR2 YYDKDF (reference sequence). Here the CDR3 reads CATSGTSGNTIYF. The CDR3 DNA reads as TGTGCCACCTCCGGGACATCGGGAAACACCATATATTTT.

J is TRBJ2-3 and V is TRBV10-2, with TRBD2 identical over 13 bases. J lost 1 base, V lost 6 bases, and 4 bases had no gene match. Germline loops: CDR1 WSHSY, CDR2 SAAADI. This CDR3 region has 16 residues. The CDR3 sequence is CASRLAGGFGTDTQYF. Written as DNA, the CDR3 is TGCGCCAGCAGACTAGCGGGGGGGTTTGGCACAGATACGCAGTATTTT.

The gene calls are TRBV29-1 and TRBJ2-1, with a possible D match to TRBD2 (7 bases). From germline, CDR1 is SQVTM and CDR2 ANQGSEA. The CDR3 has 15 residues. Trimming pared 2 bases from V and 3 bases from J, leaving 14 bases between. CDR3 in amino acids: CSVEWGGAFYNEQFF. CDR3 DNA: TGCAGCGTTGAATGGGGGGGGGCCTTCTACAATGAGCAGTTCTTC.

The rearrangement links TRBV7-9 to TRBJ1-4, with a tentative D call TRBD1 (6 bases). The CDR3 consists of 14 residues. Per the germline V gene, CDR1 is SEHNR and CDR2 is FQNEAQ (reference sequence). V shed 6 bases and J shed 4 bases, with 12 bases lying between them. CDR3 region: CASRPGEGNEKLFF. The DNA of the CDR3 is TGTGCCAGCAGACCAGGGGAAGGTAATGAAAAACTGTTTTTT.

The chain couples TRBV9 to TRBJ2-1; D is unclear. Trimming stripped 0 bases from V and 0 bases from J, with 13 bases between. This CDR3 is 17 amino acids long. Germline V gene sequence: CDR1 SGDLS, CDR2 YYNGEE. CDR3 residues: CASSVDNSPSSYNEQFF. The CDR3 DNA follows: TGTGCCAGCAGCGTAGATAACAGTCCAAGCTCCTACAATGAGCAGTTCTTC. The full variable domain, in which reference TRBV9 and TRBJ2-1 provide the parts outside the CDR3, is DSGVTQTPKHLITATGQRVTLRCSPRSGDLSVYWYQQSLDQGLQFLIQYYNGEERAKGNILERFSAQQFPDLHSELNLSSLELGDSALYFCASSVDNSPSSYNEQFFGPGTRLTVL.

The CDR3 region is CASSKGTVTGNEQFF. CDR3 nucleotides: TGTGCCAGCAGTAAGGGGACAGTAACCGGCAATGAGCAGTTCTTC. This chain connects TRBV2 to TRBJ2-1, with 7 bases fitting TRBD1. Germline-derived CDR1 and CDR2 are SNHLY and FYNNEI. The CDR3 extends over 15 amino acids. J gave up 6 bases and V 5 bases, and 10 bases lay outside the gene matches.